This passage covers 26 T cell receptor beta chains from one sample sequenced in a study of technical replicates of blood from several donors. Profiling relied on immunoSEQ multiplex PCR, and the TCRdb table lists in-frame clones only, not all of them. Of about 73,000 clones in the sample, 93% were seen once. The sample consisted of T cells isolated from PBMCs. These receptors came from a human donor in good health.

The V call is TRBV29-1, the J call TRBJ2-7, with a weak D call TRBD1 (6 bases). Trimming stripped 5 bases from V and 2 bases from J, with 16 bases between. Germline CDR1 is SQVTM and CDR2 is ANQGSEA. The CDR3 totals 14 residues. CDR3 loop: CSVSGHLTAYEQYF. The CDR3 nucleotides are TGCAGCGTTTCGGGACACCTCACGGCCTACGAGCAGTACTTC.

This clone is a singleton in its sample. The chain recombines TRBV11-2 with TRBJ2-7, with D possibly matching TRBD1 (5 bases). Trimming took 2 bases from V and 7 from J, leaving 15 bases between them. CDR1 SGHAT and CDR2 FQNNGV come from the germline V gene. The CDR3 covers 14 residues. CDR3 region: CASSLFRQGREQYF. CDR3 coding DNA: TGTGCCAGCAGCTTATTTAGGCAGGGCCGGGAGCAGTACTTC.

The chain uses TRBV6-1 and TRBJ2-6; the D gene is possibly TRBD1 (5 bases). The CDR3 spans 16 residues. Germline assignment: CDR1 MNHNS and CDR2 SASEGT. The V gene lost 2 bases and the J gene lost 0 bases, with 8 bases spanning the gap. The CDR3 DNA reads as TGTGCCAGCAGTGAACAGGGTACCTCTGGGGCCAACGTCCTGACTTTC. It codes for CASSEQGTSGANVLTF.

The chain employs TRBV19 and TRBJ2-1, with a possible D match to TRBD2 (6 bases). V lost 0 bases, J lost 8 bases, and 8 bases lay in between. The CDR3 spans 13 residues. Germline CDR1 and CDR2: LNHDA and SQIVND (reference sequence). CDR3 bases: TGTGCCAGTAGTATAGAGGGGGGATATGAGCAGTTCTTC. It yields the protein CASSIEGGYEQFF.

As DNA, the CDR3 is TGCGCCAGCAGCCCCTTGACGGGTAACTATGGCTACACCTTC. Protein sequence: CASSPLTGNYGYTF. V gene TRBV5-1 combines with J gene TRBJ1-2; D is uncertain. The CDR3 has 14 residues. V dropped 4 bases and J dropped 1 base, with 11 bases sitting between them. Germline V gene data show CDR1 as SGHRS and CDR2 as YFSETQ.

This chain uses TRBV6-6 with TRBJ1-4; TRBD1 might be the D (6 bases). V was shortened by 5 bases and J by 8 bases, with 12 bases between the two germline ends. The germline gives CDR1 MNHNY, CDR2 SVGAGI (reference sequence). This CDR3 is built from 13 residues. The CDR3 nucleotides are TGTGCCAGCAGTCCCCCGACAGGAGAAAAACTGTTTTTT. Translated, it gives CASSPPTGEKLFF.

V usage is TRBV27 and J usage is TRBJ2-5; 8 bases fit TRBD2. Germline CDR1 reads MNHEY; CDR2 reads SMNVEV (reference sequence). There are 14 residues in the CDR3. J was trimmed by 2 bases and V by 2 bases; bases with no gene match: 1. The CDR3 region is CASSLGLAQETQYF. The CDR3 DNA is TGTGCCAGCAGTTTAGGACTAGCTCAAGAGACCCAGTACTTC.

The rearrangement joins TRBV4-2 to TRBJ2-5; TRBD2 matches 9 bases. Germline values: CDR1 LGHNA, CDR2 YNFKEQ. The CDR3 has 17 residues. Germline trimming cut 0 bases from V and 2 bases from J; bases unmatched to any gene: 7. The chain's CDR3 is CASSQDNGGGGQETQYF. CDR3 DNA sequence: TGTGCCAGCAGCCAAGATAACGGCGGGGGGGGTCAAGAGACCCAGTACTTC.

This chain connects TRBV4-1 to TRBJ1-6, with unresolved D. The CDR3 has 13 amino acids. V dropped 0 bases and J dropped 6 bases, with 3 bases sitting between them. CDR1 and CDR2 (germline): MGHRA, YSYEKL. The CDR3 DNA reads as TGCGCCAGCAGCCAAGACCTTAATTCACCCCTCCACTTT. Its protein is CASSQDLNSPLHF.

The V call is TRBV6-6, the J call TRBJ1-1; possible D gene TRBD1, 5 bases. The V end was cut by 8 bases, the J end by 3 bases, with 13 bases between. This CDR3 has 13 residues. CDR1 and CDR2 (germline): MNHNY, SVGAGI (reference sequence). CDR3 in amino acids: CASYRGYDTEAFF. CDR3 sequence (DNA): TGTGCCAGCTACCGGGGGTATGACACTGAAGCTTTCTTT.

This rearrangement joins TRBV5-1 to TRBJ2-7, with 10 bases lining up with TRBD2. The CDR3 runs 16 residues. Germline V gene data show CDR1 as SGHRS and CDR2 as YFSETQ. Losses at the gene ends were 5 bases for V and 2 bases for J; bases not matched to a gene: 10. The DNA for the CDR3 is TGCGCCAGCAGTCTTGGAGGTACTAGCGGGGCCTACGAGCAGTACTTC. Translation gives CASSLGGTSGAYEQYF.

This rearrangement joins TRBV29-1 to TRBJ2-3; 10 bases match TRBD2. This CDR3 is built from 15 residues. V dropped 4 bases and J dropped 1; count of bases not matched to a gene: 5. The germline gives CDR1 SQVTM, CDR2 ANQGSEA. This CDR3 is CSVGTSGTRTDTQYF. The CDR3 nucleotides read TGCAGCGTTGGAACTAGCGGGACGCGCACAGATACGCAGTATTTT.

The V and J genes are TRBV14 and TRBJ2-7; D is uncertain. The CDR3 extends over 14 amino acids. The ends were cut back, 1 base at V and 3 bases at J, with 10 bases in the middle. The germline V gene has CDR1 SGHDN and CDR2 FVKESK. The CDR3 loop reads CASSQVERSYEQYF. The CDR3 DNA reads as TGTGCCAGCAGCCAAGTAGAGCGCAGCTACGAGCAGTACTTC.

J is TRBJ1-6 and V is TRBV2, with TRBD1 matching over 7 bases. V was clipped by 4 bases and J by 6 bases; unmatched bases: 9. This CDR3 comprises 16 residues. Germline values: CDR1 SNHLY, CDR2 FYNNEI. CDR3 coding DNA: TGTGCCAGCAGTGTTTTGGGGACAGCAGGTAATTCACCCCTCCACTTT. Translated: CASSVLGTAGNSPLHF.

V usage is TRBV7-2 and J usage is TRBJ2-7; 12 nucleotides agree with TRBD2. Germline values: CDR1 SGHTA, CDR2 FQGNSA. With 1 base clipped from V and 4 bases from J, the junction kept 11 bases outside the gene matches. This CDR3 is 18 amino acids long. CDR3 sequence reads: CASSLGRTSGKLRYEQYF. The CDR3 DNA reads TGTGCCAGCAGCTTAGGTCGGACTAGCGGGAAGTTAAGATACGAGCAGTACTTC.

This chain uses TRBV25-1 with TRBJ2-5, with D tentatively TRBD2 (6 bases). The CDR3 consists of 13 residues. V lost 6 bases, J lost 1 base, and 9 bases lay in between. The germline gives CDR1 MGHDK, CDR2 SYGVNS. The DNA of the CDR3 is TGTGCCAGCAGGGAGGGTTCCCAAGAGACCCAGTACTTC. Translating gives CASREGSQETQYF. The variable domain in full, completed from reference TRBV25-1 and TRBJ2-5, reads EADIYQTPRYLVIGTGKKITLECSQTMGHDKMYWYQQDPGMELHLIHYSYGVNSTEKGDLSSESTVSRIRTEHFPLTLESARPSHTSQYLCASREGSQETQYFGPGTRLLVL.

The J gene is TRBJ2-7, the V gene TRBV28; 8 positions match TRBD1. Germline V gene data show CDR1 as MDHEN and CDR2 as SYDVKM. This CDR3 spans 15 amino acids. With V trimmed by 6 bases and J by 4 bases, 11 bases remained unmatched. CDR3 residues: CASRRTEDRVYEQYF. The CDR3 bases are TGTGCCAGCAGACGTACCGAGGACAGGGTTTACGAGCAGTACTTC.

The chain carries TRBV30 and TRBJ2-7, with D unresolved. V was shortened by 4 bases and J by 1 base, with 11 bases between the two germline ends. Germline CDR1 is GTSNPN and CDR2 is SVGIG (reference sequence). The CDR3 loop spans 13 amino acids. The CDR3 DNA is TGTGCCTGGACCCGGGTGTCGTCCTACGAGCAGTACTTC. Residues: CAWTRVSSYEQYF.

V usage is TRBV5-4 and J usage is TRBJ2-5; 11 bases fit TRBD2. V was pared by 0 bases and J by 7 bases, with 11 bases of the junction left unmatched. The germline gives CDR1 SGHNT, CDR2 YYREEE (reference sequence). The CDR3 is made up of 17 amino acids. The CDR3 coding sequence is TGTGCCAGCAGCTTGGGTGATCTAGCGGGGGGTTCGGGGACCCAGTACTTC. The encoded protein is CASSLGDLAGGSGTQYF.

This clone was seen more than once but under ten times. The chain couples TRBV5-8 to TRBJ1-5, with 9 bases lining up with TRBD1. This CDR3 has 20 amino acids. In germline, CDR1 is SGHTS, CDR2 YDEGEE. The V gene end was trimmed by 3 bases and the J gene end by 2 bases; junction bases not matched to a gene: 18. The CDR3 is CASSWTKGTGISRGNQPQHF. CDR3 nucleotide sequence: TGTGCCAGCAGCTGGACCAAAGGGACAGGGATTTCTCGTGGCAATCAGCCCCAGCATTTT.

The V and J genes are TRBV7-9 and TRBJ2-2; the D is unclear. The CDR3 runs 13 residues. Trimming removed 5 bases from V and 3 bases from J, with 7 bases in between. Germline V gene sequence: CDR1 SEHNR, CDR2 FQNEAQ (reference sequence). The CDR3 region is CASSQHHTGELFF. The CDR3 DNA reads as TGTGCCAGCAGCCAACACCACACCGGGGAGCTGTTTTTT.

The J gene is TRBJ1-2, the V gene TRBV28; 7 bases are a match to TRBD1. The V segment lost 3 bases and the J segment 7 bases; nucleotides outside the gene matches: 5. Germline CDR1 is MDHEN and CDR2 is SYDVKM. The CDR3 sequence is 13 residues long. The CDR3 sequence: CASSFDRVSGYTF. CDR3 nucleotide sequence: TGTGCCAGCAGTTTCGACAGGGTTTCTGGCTACACCTTC.

The rearrangement joins TRBV28 to TRBJ2-5; 13 bases fit TRBD2. The CDR3 loop spans 16 amino acids. V shed 3 bases, J shed 6 bases, and the junction held 7 bases outside the gene matches. CDR1 and CDR2 (germline): MDHEN, SYDVKM. The chain's CDR3 is CASSFTRTSGRQTQYF. The DNA for the CDR3 is TGTGCCAGCAGTTTTACCCGGACTAGCGGGAGACAGACCCAGTACTTC.

The V gene is TRBV29-1, the J gene TRBJ1-2, with no clear D. CDR1 and CDR2 from the germline V gene are SQVTM and ANQGSEA. V lost 8 bases, J lost 5 bases, and 18 bases lay in between. The CDR3 sequence is 13 residues long. CDR3 loop: CSFRGRGDYGYTF. CDR3 nucleotide sequence: TGCAGCTTCCGAGGCAGAGGAGATTATGGCTACACCTTC.

The chain is built from TRBV11-1 and TRBJ1-2, with 10 positions matching TRBD1. CDR1 SGHAT and CDR2 FQDESV come from the germline V gene (reference sequence). V was pared by 3 bases and J by 0 bases, with 4 bases of the junction left unmatched. The CDR3 is 16 amino acids. CDR3 sequence (DNA): TGTGCCAGCAGCTTGGGGACAGGGGTGACTAACTATGGCTACACCTTC. Protein sequence: CASSLGTGVTNYGYTF. Supplemented by reference TRBV11-1 and TRBJ1-2, the full variable domain reads EAEVAQSPRYKITEKSQAVAFWCDPISGHATLYWYRQILGQGPELLVQFQDESVVDDSQLPKDRFSAERLKGVDSTLKIQPAELGDSAMYLCASSLGTGVTNYGYTFGSGTRLTVV.

The chain employs TRBV15 and TRBJ1-5; possibly TRBD1 for D (5 bases). V dropped 3 bases and J dropped 6 bases, with 24 bases sitting between them. The germline gives CDR1 LNHNV, CDR2 YYDKDF (reference sequence). CDR3 length: 18 amino acids. The CDR3 DNA sequence: TGTGCCACCAGCAGCCTAGGGGAAATCTTTTCACCGCCTCAGCCCCAGCATTTT. Its translation is CATSSLGEIFSPPQPQHF. Supplemented by reference TRBV15 and TRBJ1-5, the full variable domain reads DAMVIQNPRYQVTQFGKPVTLSCSQTLNHNVMYWYQQKSSQAPKLLFHYYDKDFNNEADTPDNFQSRRPNTSFCFLDIRSPGLGDTAMYLCATSSLGEIFSPPQPQHFGDGTRLSIL.